These 24 T cell receptor beta chains originate from one sample sequenced in a study of radiotherapy plus CTLA-4 blockade in lung cancer. Repertoires were generated with immunoSEQ multiplex PCR, while TCRdb's copy carries only in-frame clones and drops some. The data hold 95,000 to 150,000 clones, with approximately 90% observed a single time. The sample here was peripheral blood, taken from a patient treated with radiotherapy plus ipilimumab. The receptors here all came from a human donor with non-small cell lung cancer that progressed on radiotherapy plus ipilimumab.

J is TRBJ1-2 and V is TRBV29-1, with 7 bases lining up with TRBD1. The J segment lost 14 bases and the V segment lost 5 bases, leaving 11 bases of the junction unmatched. Germline-derived CDR1 and CDR2 are SQVTM and ANQGSEA. The CDR3 is made up of 11 amino acids. The CDR3 DNA sequence: TGCAGCGTTACACGACAGGGAGTGGGGACCTTC. Protein product: CSVTRQGVGTF.

The genes are TRBV9 and TRBJ2-1; D is unresolved. Germline CDR1 is SGDLS and CDR2 is YYNGEE. V was trimmed by 0 bases and J by 0 bases, leaving 13 bases between them. This CDR3 has 17 amino acids. CDR3 residues: CASSVGNSQSSYNEQFF. CDR3 DNA sequence: TGTGCCAGCAGCGTAGGGAACTCCCAAAGCTCCTACAATGAGCAGTTCTTC.

The chain combines TRBV6-5 with TRBJ1-3; D not resolved. CDR3 length: 15 residues. Germline V gene lookup returns CDR1 MNHEY and CDR2 SVGAGI. V lost 2 bases and J lost 0, with 8 bases in between. The CDR3 nucleotides are TGTGCCAGCAGTTACCGCGCAGGCTCTGGAAACACCATATATTTT. Amino acids: CASSYRAGSGNTIYF.

The chain is built from TRBV6-5 and TRBJ1-1, with a tentative D call TRBD1 (6 bases). CDR1 is MNHEY and CDR2 is SVGAGI in the germline V gene. V lost 5 bases to trimming and J lost 1 base, with 14 bases between them. The CDR3 runs 15 residues. The CDR3 region is CASSGRTAWNTEAFF. The DNA of the CDR3 is TGTGCCAGCAGTGGCAGGACAGCCTGGAACACTGAAGCTTTCTTT.

V and J are TRBV2 and TRBJ1-2; D is unresolved. The V end was cut by 4 bases, the J end by 7 bases, with 10 bases between. Germline CDR1 is SNHLY and CDR2 is FYNNEI. The CDR3 has 12 residues. The CDR3 spells CASSAAKFGYTF. CDR3 nucleotides: TGTGCCAGCAGTGCGGCCAAATTTGGCTACACCTTC.

The chain links TRBV5-1 to TRBJ2-1; TRBD2 matches at 14 bases. The CDR3 is made up of 16 amino acids. After removal of 4 bases from V and 7 bases from J, the junction contained 7 bases not matched to a gene. CDR1 SGHRS and CDR2 YFSETQ come from the germline V gene. DNA of the CDR3: TGCGCCAGCAGCGAGACTAGCGGGAGGGGCTGGAATGAGCAGTTCTTC. This encodes CASSETSGRGWNEQFF.

This sequence joins TRBV5-1 and TRBJ2-1, with 7 bases fitting TRBD2. Germline lookup yields CDR1 SGHRS and CDR2 YFSETQ. The CDR3 is 16 amino acids. V lost 4 bases to trimming and J lost 0 bases; unmatched junction nucleotides: 7. CDR3 sequence: CASSPESGNSYNEQFF. The CDR3 DNA is TGCGCCAGCAGCCCGGAGAGCGGGAACTCCTACAATGAGCAGTTCTTC.

V usage is TRBV2 and J usage is TRBJ1-2; D remains ambiguous. Trimming cost V 7 bases and J 5 bases, with 17 bases left between them. Germline CDR1 is SNHLY and CDR2 is FYNNEI. The CDR3 loop spans 14 amino acids. The CDR3 nucleotides are TGTGCCAGCACTAGTCCGGGAGCCCCGTATGGCTACACCTTC. Its translation: CASTSPGAPYGYTF.

The chain couples TRBV5-1 to TRBJ2-2, with TRBD2 matching 10 bases. Losses at the gene ends were 4 bases for V and 2 bases for J; bases not matched to a gene: 5. Per germline, CDR1 SGHRS and CDR2 YFSETQ. The CDR3 loop spans 16 amino acids. Here the CDR3 reads CASSGSGRLNTGELFF. The CDR3 region has the DNA TGCGCCAGCAGCGGTAGCGGGAGGCTTAACACCGGGGAGCTGTTTTTT.

The genes are TRBV18 and TRBJ2-1; TRBD2 agrees at 11 bases. Germline loops: CDR1 KGHSH, CDR2 LQKENI. CDR3 length: 15 residues. J was trimmed by 8 bases and V by 0 bases; bases with no gene match: 3. The DNA for the CDR3 is TGTGCCAGCTCACCACCTAGCGGGAGGGCCGATGAGCAGTTCTTC. This translates into CASSPPSGRADEQFF.

This chain links TRBV27 with TRBJ2-7; TRBD2 matches 13 bases. With 4 bases clipped from V and 6 bases from J, the junction kept 6 bases outside the gene matches. Germline V gene lookup returns CDR1 MNHEY and CDR2 SMNVEV (reference sequence). CDR3 length equals 15 residues. CDR3 residues: CASSSRLAGGFEQYF. CDR3 coding DNA: TGTGCCAGCAGTTCAAGACTAGCGGGGGGCTTCGAGCAGTACTTC.

The sample holds one count of this clone. The rearrangement links TRBV19 to TRBJ2-1; D might be TRBD2 (6 bases). Germline-derived CDR1 and CDR2 are LNHDA and SQIVND (reference sequence). This CDR3 contains 16 residues. V gave up 3 bases and J gave up 1 base, with 13 bases separating them. The CDR3 region is CASSIRGGPSYNEQFF. CDR3 coding DNA: TGTGCCAGTAGTATCCGGGGAGGCCCTTCCTACAATGAGCAGTTCTTC.

The chain is built from TRBV5-1 and TRBJ1-5; 10 bases fit TRBD1. The CDR3 totals 14 residues. CDR1 and CDR2 from the germline V gene are SGHRS and YFSETQ. The V and J ends lost 4 bases and 4 bases, in that order; junction bases with no gene match: 2. CDR3: CASSPDRGNQPQHF. CDR3 DNA: TGCGCCAGCAGCCCGGACAGGGGGAATCAGCCCCAGCATTTT.

CDR3 protein: CASSAGTRGGSSYNEQFF. The CDR3 bases are TGTGCCAGCAGCGCCGGGACTAGAGGGGGGAGCTCCTACAATGAGCAGTTCTTC. The genes are TRBV7-3 and TRBJ2-1, with TRBD2 identical over 8 bases. The V segment lost 5 bases and the J segment 0 bases; nucleotides outside the gene matches: 12. The CDR3 runs to 18 residues. Germline V gene sequence: CDR1 SGHTA, CDR2 FQGTGA.

This clone was seen once. J is TRBJ2-2 and V is TRBV5-1; 11 positions agree with TRBD2. The germline V gene has CDR1 SGHRS and CDR2 YFSETQ. The V and J ends lost 0 bases and 7 bases, in that order; junction bases with no gene match: 5. The CDR3 has 16 residues. The CDR3 loop reads CASSLGLAGIGGELFF. CDR3 DNA sequence: TGCGCCAGCAGCTTGGGACTAGCGGGAATAGGCGGGGAGCTGTTTTTT.

The V and J genes are TRBV20-1 and TRBJ2-5, with a possible D match to TRBD2 (7 bases). The CDR3 has 11 amino acids. CDR1 DFQATT and CDR2 SNEGSKA come from the germline V gene (reference sequence). The CDR3, as DNA: TGCGGGGGGGCTAGCCAAGAGACCCAGTACTTC. It yields the protein CGGASQETQYF.

V and J are TRBV11-2 and TRBJ2-1; 10 nucleotides line up with TRBD2. V lost 4 bases and J lost 6; bases outside the gene matches: 12. The CDR3 is 17 amino acids. The germline V gene has CDR1 SGHAT and CDR2 FQNNGV. Written as DNA, the CDR3 is TGTGCCAGCAGCTCCCCCAGCCTAGCGGGAGCGGCCAATGAGCAGTTCTTC. It encodes CASSSPSLAGAANEQFF.

V usage is TRBV6-6 and J usage is TRBJ1-4; D ambiguous. Germline lookup yields CDR1 MNHNY and CDR2 SVGAGI (reference sequence). V lost 5 bases and J 5 bases, leaving 12 bases between the germline ends. CDR3 size: 14 residues. DNA of the CDR3: TGTGCCAGCAGTGTTATAAGTAGAAATGAAAAACTGTTTTTT. Its translation: CASSVISRNEKLFF.

V and J are TRBV5-1 and TRBJ2-2; TRBD1 is a possible D gene (6 bases). Trimming took 0 bases from V and 6 from J, leaving 15 bases between them. The CDR3 loop spans 16 amino acids. CDR1 is SGHRS, CDR2 YFSETQ, per germline. The CDR3 reads CASSLVAGAGAGELFF. CDR3 DNA sequence: TGCGCCAGCAGCTTGGTGGCAGGGGCGGGCGCCGGGGAGCTGTTTTTT.

Note on this clone: The same CDR3 also results from other DNA sequences found in this sample. The rearrangement uses TRBV19 and TRBJ1-3; TRBD1 might be the D (5 bases). Germline V lookup: CDR1 LNHDA, CDR2 SQIVND (reference sequence). The V end lost 5 bases, the J end lost 3 bases, and 20 bases lay between the germline ends. CDR3 length equals 17 residues. As DNA, the CDR3 is TGTGCCAGTAGTCTCCTGCCGGGACCCAGTAGTGGAAACACCATATATTTT. It yields the protein CASSLLPGPSSGNTIYF.

The V and J genes are TRBV30 and TRBJ1-1; D gene uncertain. The ends were cut back, 1 base at V and 6 bases at J, with 3 bases in the middle. This CDR3 region has 10 residues. CDR1 GTSNPN and CDR2 SVGIG come from the germline V gene (reference sequence). CDR3 DNA sequence: TGTGCCTGGAGTGCGGCTGAAGCTTTCTTT. Its translation: CAWSAAEAFF.

V usage is TRBV2 and J usage is TRBJ2-6, with 7 bases matching TRBD1. Germline-derived CDR1 and CDR2 are SNHLY and FYNNEI. The CDR3 extends over 18 amino acids. J gave up 0 bases and V 4 bases, and 9 bases lay outside the gene matches. The CDR3 protein is CASSARGQSISGANVLTF. The CDR3 region has the DNA TGTGCCAGCAGTGCCAGGGGACAGTCGATCTCTGGGGCCAACGTCCTGACTTTC.

This clone was recorded once. The V call is TRBV5-1, the J call TRBJ2-1; D is uncertain. The CDR3 length is 14 residues. V was trimmed by 0 bases and J by 3 bases, leaving 7 bases between them. From germline, CDR1 is SGHRS and CDR2 YFSETQ. CDR3 bases: TGCGCCAGCAGCTTGGATCGGGTCTACAATGAGCAGTTCTTC. This gives the protein CASSLDRVYNEQFF. The whole variable domain, filled in from reference TRBV5-1 and TRBJ2-1, reads KAGVTQTPRYLIKTRGQQVTLSCSPISGHRSVSWYQQTPGQGLQFLFEYFSETQRNKGNFPGRFSGRQFSNSRSEMNVSTLELGDSALYLCASSLDRVYNEQFFGPGTRLTVL.

The chain joins TRBV25-1 to TRBJ2-5; D may be TRBD1 (7 bases). V lost 1 base to trimming and J lost 2 bases, with 17 bases between them. CDR3 length: 17 amino acids. Germline CDR1 is MGHDK and CDR2 is SYGVNS. The CDR3 here is CASSELSGGRGQETQYF. In nucleotides, the CDR3 is TGTGCCAGCAGTGAATTATCCGGGGGCAGGGGGCAAGAGACCCAGTACTTC.